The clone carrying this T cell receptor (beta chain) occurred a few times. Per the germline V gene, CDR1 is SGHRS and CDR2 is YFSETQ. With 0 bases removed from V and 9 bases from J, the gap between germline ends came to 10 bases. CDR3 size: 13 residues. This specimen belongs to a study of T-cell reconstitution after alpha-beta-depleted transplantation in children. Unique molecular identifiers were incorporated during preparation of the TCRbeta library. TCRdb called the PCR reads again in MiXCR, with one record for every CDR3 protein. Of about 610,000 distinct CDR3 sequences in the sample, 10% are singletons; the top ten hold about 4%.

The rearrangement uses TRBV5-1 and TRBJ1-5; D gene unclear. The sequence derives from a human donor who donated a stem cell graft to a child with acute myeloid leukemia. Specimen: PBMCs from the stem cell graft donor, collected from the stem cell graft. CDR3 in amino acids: CASSLEVDGPQHF. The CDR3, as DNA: TGCGCCAGCAGCTTGGAGGTCGACGGGCCCCAGCATTTT. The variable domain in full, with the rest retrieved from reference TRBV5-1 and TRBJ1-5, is KAGVTQTPRYLIKTRGQQVTLSCSPISGHRSVSWYQQTPGQGLQFLFEYFSETQRNKGNFPGRFSGRQFSNSRSEMNVSTLELGDSALYLCASSLEVDGPQHFGDGTRLSIL.